This TCR beta chain was found in a study of OX40 agonist ivuxolimab in advanced cancers. Looking at the study overall: Ivuxolimab was an agonistic, fully human IgG2 monoclonal antibody directed against OX40 (CD134), a costimulatory receptor. Intravenous ivuxolimab was administered to patients every 2 weeks at six dose levels: 0.01, 0.1, 0.3, 1.5, 3 and 10 mg/kg. Of the approximately 50 dose-escalation patients, hepatocellular carcinoma was present in about 20, melanoma in some 15, renal cell carcinoma in 9 and head and neck cancer in 9. A male proportion of roughly 80% and a mean age of approximately 58 years, ranging from 23 to 79, were recorded for the dose-escalation cohort. Prior anti-PD-1, anti-PD-L1 or anti-CTLA-4 therapy was permitted, and approximately 41% of dose-escalation patients had received checkpoint inhibitors. Three dose-escalation patients achieved partial responses, one with hepatocellular carcinoma and two with cutaneous melanoma. The point of sequencing TCRbeta in the periphery was to test whether ivuxolimab changed TCR sequence diversity and drove clonal T-cell expansion. The paper describes the monotherapy dose-escalation part (N of about 55 patients) of the phase I trial of ivuxolimab. Overall study outcomes, separate from this receptor: On average, CD8+ T cells showed more expanded clones than CD4+ T cells after ivuxolimab. Low levels of normalized T-cell clonal expansion were also seen in some nonresponding patients. In the 0.1-3.0 mg/kg groups, partial responders were among the patients with the lowest normalized peripheral clonal expansion, particularly in CD8+ T cells. Clonal expansion of both CD4+ and CD8+ blood T cells was observed from baseline to week 6 at doses 0.1 to 3.0 mg/kg. Which antigens the clonally expanded peripheral T cells were specific for was not determined.

The CDR3 has 15 amino acids, counting the end cysteine and phenylalanine. Only the CDR3 part of the read is kept: 45 bases, read in frame from the first base. According to the germline V gene, CDR1 reads SGHVS and CDR2 reads FNYEAQ. Between the V and J ends, shortened by 5 bases and 6 bases respectively, the junction contains 16 bases. Genomic DNA was isolated from the sorted cells so that the TCRbeta CDR3 region could be sequenced. The immunoSEQ Assay was used for sequencing of TCRbeta CDR3 regions. Held by TCRdb, this immuneACCESS table contains in-frame sequences only and omits some clones. Under half of the omission traces to an unresolved V gene where checked; the cause of the rest is unknown. This sample is represented by roughly 23,000 clones; approximately 86% of them were singletons. Around a quarter of the sample is in the top ten clones. The trial excluded patients who had a history of autoimmune disease or who were on systemic immunosuppression. Peripheral blood for TCR sequencing was collected from all dose cohorts at baseline, on cycle 4 day 1, and on cycle 7 day 1. The samples were taken from a phase I, first-in-human, multicenter, open-label dose-escalation trial of ivuxolimab. Adults with locally advanced or metastatic head and neck squamous cell, hepatocellular, melanoma or renal cell carcinoma were enrolled in the trial. Before TCR sequencing, CD4+ T cells and CD8+ T cells from peripheral blood were sorted into separate populations.

Regarding this clone: Its antigen is not yet known. Nothing much larger sits one base from this clone, and base qualities are not available.

The TCR sequence derives from an adult with an advanced solid tumor such as melanoma, head and neck, liver or kidney cancer. The specimen comprised CD4+ or CD8+ T cells sorted from blood, sampled in a trial of the OX40 agonist ivuxolimab. Rearrangement joined TRBV7-6 to TRBJ2-2; the D gene remains uncertain. The CDR3 region: CASSHTVDSAGELFF. In nucleotide form, the sequence is TGTGCCAGCAGCCATACTGTCGACTCGGCCGGGGAGCTGTTTTTT.